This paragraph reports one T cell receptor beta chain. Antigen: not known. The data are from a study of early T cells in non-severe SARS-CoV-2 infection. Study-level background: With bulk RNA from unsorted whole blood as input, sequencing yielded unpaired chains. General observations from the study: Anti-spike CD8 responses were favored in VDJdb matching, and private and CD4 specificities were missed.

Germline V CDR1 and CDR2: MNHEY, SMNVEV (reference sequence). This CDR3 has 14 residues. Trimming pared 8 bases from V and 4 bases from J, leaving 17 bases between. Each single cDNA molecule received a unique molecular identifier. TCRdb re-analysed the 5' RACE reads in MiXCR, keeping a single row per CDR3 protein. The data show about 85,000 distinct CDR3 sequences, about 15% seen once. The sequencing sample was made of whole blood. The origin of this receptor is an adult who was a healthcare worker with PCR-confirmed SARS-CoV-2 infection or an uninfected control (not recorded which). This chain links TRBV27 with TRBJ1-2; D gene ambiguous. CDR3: CASSIAPGVYGYTF. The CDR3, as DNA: TGTGCCAGCTCTATTGCCCCGGGAGTCTATGGCTACACCTTC.